Presented here are 22 T cell receptor beta chains from one specimen sequenced in a study of T cells in Graves' hyperthyroidism and ophthalmopathy. Template material for amplifying TCR beta CDR3 regions consisted of RNA transcripts. A set of HTBI primers served as the primers for a first-round RT-PCR of the TCR CDR3. TCRdb used MiXCR to reprocess the multiplex PCR reads, holding one entry per CDR3 protein. This sample yields about 740,000 distinct CDR3 sequences, of which about 14% are seen a single time; 10% belongs to the top ten. The sequencing input was blood. These receptors were obtained from a woman younger than 35 with Graves' hyperthyroidism.

This clonotype has a handful of counts. The missing conserved phenylalanine or tryptophan at the end of this CDR3 makes a read error likely. CDR3 in amino acids: CASRTTGTRKGEQYL. CDR3 DNA sequence: TGTGCCAGCAGGACTACCGGGACTAGAAAAGGCGAGCAGTACCTC. The gene calls are TRBV28 and TRBJ2-7; TRBD2 aligns across 8 bases. Per germline, CDR1 MDHEN and CDR2 SYDVKM. After removal of 6 bases from V and 6 bases from J, the junction contained 13 bases not matched to a gene. This CDR3 comprises 15 residues.

The chain uses TRBV6-2 or TRBV6-3 and TRBJ1-2, with D hard to call. Germline V gene data show CDR1 as MNHEY and CDR2 as SVGEGT. The CDR3 is 13 amino acids. Trimming took off 7 bases at V and 4 bases at J, with 13 bases between the two ends. As DNA, the CDR3 is TGTGCCAGCAAGGCCGTAACGCTCTATGGCTACACCTTC. Amino acids: CASKAVTLYGYTF.

V and J are TRBV7-2 and TRBJ1-1; the D is unclear. The CDR3 contains 13 residues. Per the germline V gene, CDR1 is SGHTA and CDR2 is FQGNSA. The ends were cut back, 3 bases at V and 11 bases at J, with 16 bases in the middle. The CDR3 spells CASSFGRTGRAFF. CDR3 nucleotide sequence: TGTGCCAGCAGCTTCGGGAGGACGGGAAGGGCTTTCTTT.

The chain employs TRBV12-3 or TRBV12-4 and TRBJ2-1; 9 nucleotides agree with TRBD1. This CDR3 contains 13 residues. The V segment lost 8 bases and the J segment 7 bases; nucleotides outside the gene matches: 6. The CDR3 protein is CASGTGSRNEQFF. The CDR3 DNA reads as TGTGCCAGCGGGACAGGGTCGCGTAATGAGCAGTTCTTC.

This clonotype was detected many times. The gene calls are TRBV20-1 and TRBJ2-7, with 8 positions matching TRBD2. With 6 bases clipped from V and 2 bases from J, the junction kept 12 bases outside the gene matches. This CDR3 has 15 amino acids. Germline V lookup: CDR1 DFQATT, CDR2 SNEGSKA (reference sequence). The CDR3 sequence is CSATGERGRPYEQYF. The DNA of the CDR3 is TGCAGTGCCACGGGAGAGCGGGGGCGACCCTACGAGCAGTACTTC.

At least ten counts were recorded for this clonotype. This sequence joins TRBV30 and TRBJ2-1; D uncertain. From germline, CDR1 is GTSNPN and CDR2 SVGIG (reference sequence). CDR3 length equals 15 residues. V shed 3 bases and J shed 0 bases, with 12 bases lying between them. CDR3 loop: CAWRGDRRSYNEQFF. DNA of the CDR3: TGTGCCTGGAGGGGTGATCGGCGCTCCTACAATGAGCAGTTCTTC. Using reference TRBV30 and TRBJ2-1 for the parts outside the CDR3, the full variable domain is SQTIHQWPATLVQPVGSPLSLECTVEGTSNPNLYWYRQAAGRGLQLLFYSVGIGQISSEVPQNLSASRPQDRQFILSSKKLLLSDSGFYLCAWRGDRRSYNEQFFGPGTRLTVL.

This clonotype came up many times. The chain uses TRBV11-2 and TRBJ2-1; TRBD1 or TRBD2 may be the D gene (5 bases each). CDR3 length: 15 residues. Germline CDR1 SGHAT, CDR2 FQNNGV. Trimming cost V 5 bases and J 5 bases, with 16 bases left between them. CDR3 region: CASSPGRLWDNEQFF. CDR3 sequence (DNA): TGTGCCAGCAGCCCGGGACGCCTGTGGGACAATGAGCAGTTCTTC.

This clonotype was observed many times. This rearrangement joins TRBV20-1 to TRBJ2-7; tentatively, D is TRBD1 (6 bases). From germline, CDR1 is DFQATT and CDR2 SNEGSKA (reference sequence). Trimming pared 6 bases from V and 0 bases from J, leaving 12 bases between. This CDR3 has 13 amino acids. The CDR3 spells CSATDRISYEQYF. CDR3 nucleotides: TGCAGTGCAACGGACAGAATCTCCTACGAGCAGTACTTC.

This clonotype was seen ten or more times. This chain uses TRBV10-3 with TRBJ1-1; the D is unclear. Germline CDR1 is ENHRY and CDR2 is SYGVKD. This CDR3 comprises 16 residues. V gave up 2 bases and J gave up 5 bases, with 18 bases separating them. This CDR3 reads CAISEGDPNLGTEAFF. The CDR3 nucleotides read TGTGCCATCAGTGAGGGGGATCCTAACCTGGGGACTGAAGCTTTCTTT.

This clonotype occurred a few times. The V call is TRBV5-6, the J call TRBJ2-1; D call uncertain. Germline values: CDR1 SGHDT, CDR2 YYEEEE. Trimming took 3 bases from V and 0 from J, leaving 13 bases between them. The CDR3 has 16 residues. CDR3 bases: TGTGCCAGCAGCTATCGAGACCGAACCTCCTACAATGAGCAGTTCTTC. It translates to CASSYRDRTSYNEQFF. Together with reference TRBV5-6 and TRBJ2-1, the CDR3 gives the full variable domain: DAGVTQSPTHLIKTRGQQVTLRCSPKSGHDTVSWYQQALGQGPQFIFQYYEEEERQRGNFPDRFSGHQFPNYSSELNVNALLLGDSALYLCASSYRDRTSYNEQFFGPGTRLTVL.

This clonotype was picked up a small number of times. V and J are TRBV27 and TRBJ2-3, with 12 bases identical to TRBD2. Germline CDR1 MNHEY, CDR2 SMNVEV (reference sequence). The junction had 7 bases not matched to a gene; V was cut back by 6 bases and J by 6 bases. There are 15 residues in the CDR3. The CDR3 bases are TGTGCCAGCAGGCGACTAGCGGGGGCCCAGGATACGCAGTATTTT. This encodes CASRRLAGAQDTQYF.

This clonotype showed up many times. The chain links TRBV13 to TRBJ2-7, with unresolved D. CDR1 is PRHDT, CDR2 FYEKMQ, per germline (reference sequence). CDR3 length: 15 residues. The V end lost 0 bases, the J end lost 0 bases, and 9 bases lay between the germline ends. For the CDR3, the DNA is TGTGCCAGCAGCTTAGGCCGCGGCGTCTCCTACGAGCAGTACTTC. Translated: CASSLGRGVSYEQYF. Combining the CDR3 with reference TRBV13 and TRBJ2-7 gives the whole variable domain AAGVIQSPRHLIKEKRETATLKCYPIPRHDTVYWYQQGPGQDPQFLISFYEKMQSDKGSIPDRFSAQQFSDYHSELNMSSLELGDSALYFCASSLGRGVSYEQYFGPGTRLTVT.

This clonotype was seen at least ten times. The chain has TRBV2 and TRBJ2-7; D is possibly TRBD1 (5 bases). The CDR3 sequence is 13 residues long. Per the germline V gene, CDR1 is SNHLY and CDR2 is FYNNEI. V shed 7 bases and J shed 5 bases, with 15 bases lying between them. CDR3 in amino acids: CASNLIRGHEQYF. CDR3 nucleotides: TGTGCCAGCAACCTGATAAGGGGCCACGAGCAGTACTTC. The full variable domain, completed using reference TRBV2 and TRBJ2-7, is EPEVTQTPSHQVTQMGQEVILRCVPISNHLYFYWYRQILGQKVEFLVSFYNNEISEKSEIFDDQFSVERPDGSNFTLKIRSTKLEDSAMYFCASNLIRGHEQYFGPGTRLTVT.

The sample holds a few counts of this clonotype. The rearrangement links TRBV9 to TRBJ2-2; no definite D call. CDR1 is SGDLS and CDR2 is YYNGEE in the germline V gene. This CDR3 is built from 13 residues. The V and J ends lost 2 bases and 5 bases respectively, with 7 bases between them. CDR3 loop: CASSVDGTGELFF. The CDR3 nucleotides read TGTGCCAGCAGCGTCGACGGGACCGGGGAGCTGTTTTTT.

The sample holds many counts of this clonotype. This sequence joins TRBV7-9 and TRBJ1-1; D gene unclear. CDR1 and CDR2 from the germline V gene are SEHNR and FQNEAQ (reference sequence). This CDR3 has 15 amino acids. The V and J ends lost 2 bases and 7 bases respectively, with 17 bases between them. In DNA form, the CDR3 reads TGTGCCAGCAGCTTAAGCCTGGATTTTGTCGGTGAAGCTTTCTTT. Its protein is CASSLSLDFVGEAFF.

CDR3 sequence: CASSDPGQAGYEQYF. DNA of the CDR3: TGTGCCAGCAGTGATCCGGGACAGGCCGGTTACGAGCAGTACTTC. The V gene is TRBV6-2 or TRBV6-3, the J gene TRBJ2-7; TRBD1 matches at 8 bases. With 5 bases clipped from V and 4 bases from J, the junction kept 10 bases outside the gene matches. Germline-derived CDR1 and CDR2 are MNHEY and SVGEGT. The length of the CDR3 is 15 residues.

The sample holds many counts of this clonotype. This chain uses TRBV7-2 with TRBJ2-1; D remains ambiguous. CDR3 length: 14 amino acids. Trimming pared 2 bases from V and 4 bases from J, leaving 9 bases between. CDR1 is SGHTA, CDR2 FQGNSA, per germline. The CDR3 nucleotides read TGTGCCAGCAGCTTACGACCCTATTACAATGAGCAGTTCTTC. It encodes CASSLRPYYNEQFF.

This clonotype has a handful of counts. This sequence joins TRBV13 and TRBJ2-3; D gene ambiguous. Trimming removed 4 bases from V and 5 bases from J, with 19 bases in between. The germline gives CDR1 PRHDT, CDR2 FYEKMQ (reference sequence). The CDR3 contains 16 residues. CDR3 region: CASSSTRALGRDTQYF. Here the CDR3 DNA reads TGTGCCAGCAGCTCGACCCGGGCCCTAGGAAGAGATACGCAGTATTTT.

This clonotype showed up just a few times. The CDR3 DNA sequence: TGTGCCAGCAGTGATGGGGGCACTGAAGCTTTCTTT. This translates into CASSDGGTEAFF. This chain links TRBV6-4 with TRBJ1-1; a possible D gene is TRBD1 (5 bases). Deletions cut 3 bases from V and 4 bases from J, with 6 bases between. This CDR3 has 12 residues. CDR1 and CDR2 (germline): MRHNA, SNTAGT.

This clonotype came up a few times. The V and J genes are TRBV6-5 and TRBJ1-3; D not certain. The CDR3 runs to 17 residues. V lost 2 bases and J 2 bases, leaving 16 bases between the germline ends. Germline CDR1 and CDR2: MNHEY and SVGAGI. CDR3 bases: TGTGCCAGCAGTTACCCGGTTGGGCCCAGCACTGGAAACACCATATATTTT. Its protein is CASSYPVGPSTGNTIYF.

The rearrangement uses TRBV7-8 and TRBJ1-5; tentatively, D is TRBD1 (6 bases). Germline loops: CDR1 SGHVS, CDR2 FQNEAQ. The CDR3 totals 15 residues. V was shortened by 0 bases and J by 1 base, with 7 bases between the two germline ends. As DNA, the CDR3 is TGTGCCAGCAGCTTAGCAGACAGGAGCAATCAGCCCCAGCATTTT. Amino acids: CASSLADRSNQPQHF.

This clonotype was found many times. V and J are TRBV10-1 and TRBJ2-7, with TRBD2 matching 7 bases. The CDR3 extends over 15 amino acids. The V gene's germline CDR1 is WNHNN and CDR2 SYGVQD (reference sequence). V trimming: 6 bases; J trimming: 0 bases; junction bases outside the gene matches: 8. The CDR3 is CASRREGESSYEQYF. The CDR3, as DNA: TGCGCCAGCAGGAGGGAGGGAGAGAGCTCCTACGAGCAGTACTTC.